These T cell receptor beta chains were read from a single sample in a study of T cells in Graves' hyperthyroidism and ophthalmopathy. TCRdb passed the multiplex PCR reads through MiXCR, listing each CDR3 protein once. Counted here are 500,000 to 650,000 distinct CDR3 sequences, 12% to 15% occurring once; the ten biggest clones make up approximately 15%. The sequenced sample consisted of blood. Receptors were obtained from a woman in her thirties or forties with Graves' hyperthyroidism. The CDR3 runs from the conserved cysteine through the conserved F or W. The order of the fields is D gene, CDR3 length, J gene, clone size, V gene, CDR3 protein, CDR3 DNA. A D gene is named only where the DNA matches it firmly. Where a row states a size, it is once, few, many or the class of an expanded clone; other rows omit it.

D gene: TRBD1
CDR3 length: 14
J gene: TRBJ1-2
clone size: many
V gene: TRBV27
CDR3 protein: CASSSGQGPYGYTF
CDR3 DNA: TGTGCCAGCAGCTCTGGACAGGGCCCCTATGGCTACACCTTC

D gene: -
CDR3 length: 16
J gene: TRBJ2-3
clone size: many
V gene: TRBV29-1
CDR3 protein: CSVEDPSGSSTDTQYF
CDR3 DNA: TGCAGCGTTGAAGATCCGAGCGGCTCTAGCACAGATACGCAGTATTTT

D gene: -
CDR3 length: 15
J gene: TRBJ1-2
clone size: many
V gene: TRBV9
CDR3 protein: CASSVGESGVYGYTF
CDR3 DNA: TGTGCCAGCAGCGTAGGAGAGTCTGGGGTCTATGGCTACACCTTC

D gene: -
CDR3 length: 12
J gene: TRBJ1-5
clone size: -
V gene: TRBV25-1
CDR3 protein: CASSAASQPQHF
CDR3 DNA: TGTGCCAGCAGTGCCGCTTCCCAGCCCCAGCATTTT

D gene: -
CDR3 length: 14
J gene: TRBJ2-7
clone size: -
V gene: TRBV7-2
CDR3 protein: CASSLLPPGDEQYF
CDR3 DNA: TGTGCCAGCAGCCTCCTGCCCCCGGGGGACGAGCAGTACTTC

D gene: -
CDR3 length: 15
J gene: TRBJ2-3
clone size: few
V gene: TRBV4-1
CDR3 protein: CASSQETHNTDTQYF
CDR3 DNA: TGCGCCAGCAGCCAAGAGACTCACAACACAGATACGCAGTATTTT

D gene: -
CDR3 length: 11
J gene: TRBJ2-2
clone size: -
V gene: TRBV24-1
CDR3 protein: CATSDYGELFF
CDR3 DNA: TGTGCCACCAGTGATTACGGGGAGCTGTTTTTT

D gene: -
CDR3 length: 15
J gene: TRBJ2-7
clone size: -
V gene: TRBV4-1
CDR3 protein: CASSQDRTYSYEQYF
CDR3 DNA: TGCGCCAGCAGCCAGGACCGGACCTACTCCTACGAGCAGTACTTC

D gene: -
CDR3 length: 19
J gene: TRBJ1-5
clone size: -
V gene: TRBV6-6
CDR3 protein: CASSYTRYGINYSNQPQHF
CDR3 DNA: TGTGCCAGCAGTTACACCCGATACGGGATAAACTATAGCAATCAGCCCCAGCATTTT

D gene: TRBD1
CDR3 length: 17
J gene: TRBJ2-2
clone size: many
V gene: TRBV5-1
CDR3 protein: CASSPEAGTGNTGELFF
CDR3 DNA: TGCGCCAGCAGCCCGGAAGCCGGGACAGGGAACACCGGGGAGCTGTTTTTT

D gene: TRBD2
CDR3 length: 16
J gene: TRBJ2-7
clone size: few
V gene: TRBV3-1
CDR3 protein: CASSLSGTSGIYEQYF
CDR3 DNA: TGTGCCAGCAGCCTCTCCGGGACTAGCGGGATCTACGAGCAGTACTTC

D gene: -
CDR3 length: 15
J gene: TRBJ2-6
clone size: -
V gene: TRBV3-1
CDR3 protein: CASSQQESGANVLTF
CDR3 DNA: TGCGCCAGCAGCCAACAGGAGTCTGGGGCCAACGTCCTGACTTTC

D gene: TRBD1
CDR3 length: 16
J gene: TRBJ1-5
clone size: few
V gene: TRBV19
CDR3 protein: CASSTSRQGIGQPQHF
CDR3 DNA: TGTGCCAGTAGTACCTCCCGACAGGGGATCGGTCAGCCCCAGCATTTT

D gene: TRBD1
CDR3 length: 18
J gene: TRBJ1-2
clone size: few
V gene: TRBV6-1
CDR3 protein: CASKTETPQGGINYGYTF
CDR3 DNA: TGTGCCAGCAAGACCGAAACCCCGCAGGGGGGGATTAACTATGGCTACACCTTC

D gene: TRBD1
CDR3 length: 16
J gene: TRBJ2-3
clone size: many
V gene: TRBV27
CDR3 protein: CASRMGQGGDTDTQYF
CDR3 DNA: TGTGCCAGCAGAATGGGACAGGGAGGGGACACAGATACGCAGTATTTT

D gene: TRBD2
CDR3 length: 15
J gene: TRBJ2-1
clone size: few
V gene: TRBV10-1
CDR3 protein: CASSDFSGSGSEQFF
CDR3 DNA: TGCGCCAGCAGTGATTTTAGCGGGAGTGGAAGTGAGCAGTTCTTC

D gene: TRBD1
CDR3 length: 17
J gene: TRBJ2-7
clone size: many
V gene: TRBV27
CDR3 protein: CASSLHRPGQISYEQYF
CDR3 DNA: TGTGCCAGCAGTTTACACCGGCCGGGACAGATCTCCTACGAGCAGTACTTC

D gene: TRBD2
CDR3 length: 16
J gene: TRBJ2-1
clone size: -
V gene: TRBV12-3/TRBV12-4
CDR3 protein: CASSQTAAGGPYEQFF
CDR3 DNA: TGTGCCAGCAGCCAAACGGCAGCGGGAGGGCCCTATGAGCAGTTCTTC

D gene: TRBD1
CDR3 length: 13
J gene: TRBJ1-1
clone size: many
V gene: TRBV5-6
CDR3 protein: CASSLTGEREAFF
CDR3 DNA: TGTGCCAGCAGCCTGACAGGGGAGCGTGAAGCTTTCTTT

D gene: -
CDR3 length: 15
J gene: TRBJ2-7
clone size: -
V gene: TRBV6-5
CDR3 protein: CASSYSGTLSYEQYF
CDR3 DNA: TGTGCCAGCAGTTACTCCGGGACTCTCTCCTACGAGCAGTACTTC

D gene: TRBD2
CDR3 length: 16
J gene: TRBJ2-3
clone size: -
V gene: TRBV4-1
CDR3 protein: CASSQRASGMADTQYF
CDR3 DNA: TGCGCCAGCAGCCAAAGGGCTAGCGGGATGGCAGATACGCAGTATTTT

D gene: TRBD2
CDR3 length: 19
J gene: TRBJ2-6
clone size: many
V gene: TRBV12-3/TRBV12-4
CDR3 protein: CASSFPLAGGLRGANVLTF
CDR3 DNA: TGTGCCAGCAGTTTCCCACTAGCGGGAGGGCTTCGAGGGGCCAACGTCCTGACTTTC

D gene: -
CDR3 length: 19
J gene: TRBJ2-6
clone size: -
V gene: TRBV27
CDR3 protein: CASSLSRPGVNSGANVLTF
CDR3 DNA: TGTGCCAGCAGTTTATCCCGGCCGGGGGTAAACTCTGGGGCCAACGTCCTGACTTTC

D gene: -
CDR3 length: 14
J gene: TRBJ1-4
clone size: many
V gene: TRBV6-1
CDR3 protein: CALTLQGPNEKLFF
CDR3 DNA: TGTGCTTTAACTCTTCAGGGACCTAATGAAAAACTGTTTTTT